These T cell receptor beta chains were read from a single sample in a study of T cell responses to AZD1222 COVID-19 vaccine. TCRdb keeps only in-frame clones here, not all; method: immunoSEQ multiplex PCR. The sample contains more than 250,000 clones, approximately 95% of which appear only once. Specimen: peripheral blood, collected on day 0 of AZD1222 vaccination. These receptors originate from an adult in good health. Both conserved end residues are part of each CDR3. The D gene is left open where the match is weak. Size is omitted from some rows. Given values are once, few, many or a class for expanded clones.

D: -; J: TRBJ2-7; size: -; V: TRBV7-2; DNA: TGTGCCAGCAGCCGCCCCAGGTCCGAGCAGTACTTC; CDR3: CASSRPRSEQYF
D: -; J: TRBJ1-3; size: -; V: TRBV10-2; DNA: TGCGCCAGCCGGGGGTCTGGAAACACCATATATTTT; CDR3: CASRGSGNTIYF
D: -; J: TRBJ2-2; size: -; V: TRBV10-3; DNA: TGTGCCATCCAAGACCGGTCGAGGGACACCGGGGAGCTGTTTTTT; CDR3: CAIQDRSRDTGELFF
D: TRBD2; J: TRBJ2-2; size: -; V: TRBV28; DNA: TGTGCCAGCTTCCCCGGGGGGGGGAACACCGGGGAGCTGTTTTTT; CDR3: CASFPGGGNTGELFF
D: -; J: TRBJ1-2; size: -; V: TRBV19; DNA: TGTGCCAGTAGTTTCGGAAACGCTAACTATGGCTACACCTTC; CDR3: CASSFGNANYGYTF
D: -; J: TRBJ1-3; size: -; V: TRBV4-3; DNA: TGCGCCAGCAGCCAGGAATGGGTCCCTAACACCATATATTTT; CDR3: CASSQEWVPNTIYF
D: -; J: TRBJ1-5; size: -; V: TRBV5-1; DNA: TGCGCCAGCAGCTTGTCCGGGTTTAGCAATCAGCCCCAGCATTTT; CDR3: CASSLSGFSNQPQHF
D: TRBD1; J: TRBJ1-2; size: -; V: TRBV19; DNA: TGTGCCAGTAGAGAGACAGGGGCAGTCGGCTACACCTTC; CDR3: CASRETGAVGYTF
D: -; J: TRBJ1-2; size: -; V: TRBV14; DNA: TGTGCCAGCAGCCAAGATCGGAGGGGTGGCTACACCTTC; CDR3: CASSQDRRGGYTF
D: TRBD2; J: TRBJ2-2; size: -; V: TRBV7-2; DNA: TGTGCCAGCCCCCGCCCTGGCGGGAGGGGGACCGGGGAGCTGTTTTTT; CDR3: CASPRPGGRGTGELFF
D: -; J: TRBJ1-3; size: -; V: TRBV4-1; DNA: TGCGCCAGCAGCCAAGACCTCAGGGTAATATATTTT; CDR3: CASSQDLRVIYF
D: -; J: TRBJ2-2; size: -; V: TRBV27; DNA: TGTGCCAGCAGTTGGCAGGGTCGCACCGGGGAGCTGTTTTTT; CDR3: CASSWQGRTGELFF
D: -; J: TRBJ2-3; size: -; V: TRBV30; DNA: TGTGCCTGGAGCTCCCAACCACAAGATACGCAGTATTTT; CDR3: CAWSSQPQDTQYF
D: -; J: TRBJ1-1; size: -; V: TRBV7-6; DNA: TGTGCCAGCAGCTCCCACGGAGGACAGAAAGCTTTCTTT; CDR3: CASSSHGGQKAFF
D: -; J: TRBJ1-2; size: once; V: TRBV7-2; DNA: TGTGCCAGCAGCTTAGCGCGGGGGCACTATGGCTACACCTTC; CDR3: CASSLARGHYGYTF
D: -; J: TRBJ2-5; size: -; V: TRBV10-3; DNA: TGTGCCATGGGAAGAGAGACCCAGTACTTC; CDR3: CAMGRETQYF
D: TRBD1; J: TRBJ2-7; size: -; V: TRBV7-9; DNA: TGTGCCAGCAGCCTACCCGAGGGACAGAGCTACGAGCAGTACTTC; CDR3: CASSLPEGQSYEQYF
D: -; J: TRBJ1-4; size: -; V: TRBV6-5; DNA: TGTGCCAGCAGTTCCACCCCGGGGGAAAAACTGTTTTTT; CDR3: CASSSTPGEKLFF
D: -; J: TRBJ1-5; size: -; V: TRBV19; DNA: TGTGCCAGTAGTATGGGGGTGTGGAGCAATCAGCCCCAGCATTTT; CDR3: CASSMGVWSNQPQHF
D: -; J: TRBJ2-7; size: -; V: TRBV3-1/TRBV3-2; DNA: TGTGCCAGCAGCCAACCCGGGCAGGGCACCTACGAGCAGTACTTC; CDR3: CASSQPGQGTYEQYF
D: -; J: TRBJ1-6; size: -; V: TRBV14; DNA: TGTGCCAGCAGCAAAAGGGGACGGCTGGGAGACTATAATTCACCCCTCCACTTT; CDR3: CASSKRGRLGDYNSPLHF
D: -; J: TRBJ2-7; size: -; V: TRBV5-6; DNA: TGTGCCAGCAGCCTTGGGACCTACGAGCAGTACTTC; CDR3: CASSLGTYEQYF
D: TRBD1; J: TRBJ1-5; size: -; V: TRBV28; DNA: TGTGCCAGCAGTTTTCTGCCGTTTCGGGGACAGGGTAGAAATCAGCCCCAGCATTTT; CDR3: CASSFLPFRGQGRNQPQHF
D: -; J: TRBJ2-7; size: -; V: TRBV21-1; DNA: TGTGCCAGCAGCAAAGTGTGCCAGGGTTCCTACGAGCAGTACTTC; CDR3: CASSKVCQGSYEQYF
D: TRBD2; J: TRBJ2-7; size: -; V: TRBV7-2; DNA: TGTGCCAGCAGCTTAGCAGCGGGGGGCGAGCAGTACTTC; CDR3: CASSLAAGGEQYF
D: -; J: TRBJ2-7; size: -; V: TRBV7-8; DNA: TGTGCCAGCAGCCGTGGACGGCTAGACTACGAGCAGTACTTC; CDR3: CASSRGRLDYEQYF
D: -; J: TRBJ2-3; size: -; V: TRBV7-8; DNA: TGTGCCAGCAGCCGCCAGGGGGGGGATACGCAGTATTTT; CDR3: CASSRQGGDTQYF
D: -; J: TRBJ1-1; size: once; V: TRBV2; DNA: TGTGCCAGCAGTGAGGGTCGGAAGAACACTGAAGCTTTCTTT; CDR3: CASSEGRKNTEAFF
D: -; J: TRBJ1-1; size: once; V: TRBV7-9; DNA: TGTGCCAGCAGCCGCCGGACGAGGTGGAACACTGAAGCTTTCTTT; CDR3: CASSRRTRWNTEAFF
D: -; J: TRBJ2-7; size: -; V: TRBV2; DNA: TGTGCCAGCCGGGAGGGACAGCCCTACGAGCAGTACTTC; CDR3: CASREGQPYEQYF
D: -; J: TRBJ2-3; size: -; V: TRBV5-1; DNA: TGCGCCAGCAGCTTGGGTCACAACCTATACAGCACAGATACGCAGTATTTT; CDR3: CASSLGHNLYSTDTQYF
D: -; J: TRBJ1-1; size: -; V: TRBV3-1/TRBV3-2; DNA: TGTGCCAGCAGCCAAAGGGGGTACACTGAAGCTTTCTTT; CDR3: CASSQRGYTEAFF
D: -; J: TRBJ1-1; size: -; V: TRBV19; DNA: TGTGCCAGTAGTATATGGCAGGTTAACGCTGAAGCTTTCTTT; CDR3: CASSIWQVNAEAFF
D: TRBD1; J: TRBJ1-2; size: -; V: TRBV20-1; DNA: TGCAGTGCTAGTGGGTCCGGGACAGGAGTCCCCCGATATGGCTACACCTTC; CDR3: CSASGSGTGVPRYGYTF
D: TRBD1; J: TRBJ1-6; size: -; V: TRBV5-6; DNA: TGTGCCAGCAGCCCAGGACAGGGTAGGACCTATAATTCACCCCTCCACTTT; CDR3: CASSPGQGRTYNSPLHF
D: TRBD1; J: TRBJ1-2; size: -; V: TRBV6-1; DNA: TGTGCCAGCAGTGAGACAGGGGGCCTTGGCTACACCTTC; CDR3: CASSETGGLGYTF
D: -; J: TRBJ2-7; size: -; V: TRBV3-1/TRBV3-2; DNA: TGTGCCAGCAGCCAAGCTTACGGGCCCTCCTACGAGCAGTACTTC; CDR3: CASSQAYGPSYEQYF
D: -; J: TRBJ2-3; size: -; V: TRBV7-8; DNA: TGTGCCAGCAGCTTAAGTGGCGGGACAGATACGCAGTATTTT; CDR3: CASSLSGGTDTQYF
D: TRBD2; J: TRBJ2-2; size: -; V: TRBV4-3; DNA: TGCGCCAGCAGCCAAGATGCTAGCGGAGGAACCGGGGAGCTGTTTTTT; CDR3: CASSQDASGGTGELFF
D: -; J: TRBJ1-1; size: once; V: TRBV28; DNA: TGTGCCGGCCGAACGGGGGTCAACACTGAAGCTTTCTTT; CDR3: CAGRTGVNTEAFF
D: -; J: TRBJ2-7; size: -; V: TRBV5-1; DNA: TGCGCCAGCAGCTTGGACCAGGGGTTATGGTACGAGCAGTACTTC; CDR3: CASSLDQGLWYEQYF
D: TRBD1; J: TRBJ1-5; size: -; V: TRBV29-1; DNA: TGCAGCGTTGACCCCCCCCCGGGGACAGGCAATCAGCCCCAGCATTTT; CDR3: CSVDPPPGTGNQPQHF
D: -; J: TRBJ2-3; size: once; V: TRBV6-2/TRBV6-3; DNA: TGTGCCAGCAGTATTTTTGCGGGAGATACGCAGTATTTT; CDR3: CASSIFAGDTQYF
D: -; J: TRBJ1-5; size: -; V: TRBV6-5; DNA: TGTGCCAGCAGCTTCAGGGGAGGTCAGCCCCAGCATTTT; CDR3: CASSFRGGQPQHF
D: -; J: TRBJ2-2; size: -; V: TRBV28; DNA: TGTGCCGCCCCCAGCGGGAACACCGGGGAGCTGTTTTTT; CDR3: CAAPSGNTGELFF
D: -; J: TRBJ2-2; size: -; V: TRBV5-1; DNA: TGCGCCAGCAGCTTGTGGGGGAGAGCTCGGTCTTCGAACACCGGGGAGCTGTTTTTT; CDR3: CASSLWGRARSSNTGELFF
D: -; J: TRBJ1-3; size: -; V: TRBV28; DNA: TGTGCCAGCAGTTCACAAGTTTGGGGCTCTGGAAACACCATATATTTT; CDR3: CASSSQVWGSGNTIYF
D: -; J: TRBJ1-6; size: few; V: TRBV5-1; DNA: TGCGCCAGCAGCTCTGGGACATCCCTTTATAATTCACCCCTCCACTTT; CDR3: CASSSGTSLYNSPLHF
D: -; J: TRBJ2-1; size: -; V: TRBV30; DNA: TGTGCCTGGGGCCCGTATGAGCAGTTCTTC; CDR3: CAWGPYEQFF
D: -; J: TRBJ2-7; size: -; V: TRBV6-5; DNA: TGTGCCAGCAGCCCCGCCCGCGGCTACGAGCAGTACTTC; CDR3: CASSPARGYEQYF
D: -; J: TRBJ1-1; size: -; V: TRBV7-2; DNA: TGTGCCAGCAGAACCCGAGGGACAATGAACACTGAAGCTTTCTTT; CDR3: CASRTRGTMNTEAFF
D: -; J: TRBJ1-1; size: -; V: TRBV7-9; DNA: TGTGCCAGCAGCCCAGGCTCCGGGACACTGAACACTGAAGCTTTCTTT; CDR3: CASSPGSGTLNTEAFF
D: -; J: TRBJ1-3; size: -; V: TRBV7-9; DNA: TGTGCCAGCAGCTTAGTCGCGGGGGCTACTGGAAACACCATATATTTT; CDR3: CASSLVAGATGNTIYF
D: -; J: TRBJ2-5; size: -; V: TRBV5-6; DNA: TGTGCCAGCAGCTTGGGGCAGGGGGGACTAGAGACCCAGTACTTC; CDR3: CASSLGQGGLETQYF
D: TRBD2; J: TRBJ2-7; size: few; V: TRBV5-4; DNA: TGTGCCAGCAGCTTGGCCACGTCTAGCGGTAACTCCTACGAGCAGTACTTC; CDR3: CASSLATSSGNSYEQYF